Sequencing of this T cell receptor beta chain was carried out in a study of tumor-infiltrating lymphocytes in primary liver carcinoma. Study as a whole: Read depth, roughly 3.5 to 8 million productive TCRbeta reads, did not differ significantly between tissues.

TCR beta cDNA was made from 450 to 600 ng total RNA with a constant-region primer. Modified slightly, ARM-PCR produced TCR beta libraries over three nested multiplex PCR rounds. A C-beta reverse primer was combined with TRBV1-TRBV30 forward primers in the first two PCR rounds, and each round had about 10 cycles. In TCRdb, the multiplex PCR reads were re-called with MiXCR into one record per CDR3 protein. This table holds about 99,000 distinct CDR3 sequences, over 55% found once. Regarding the study as a whole: Paired tumor-adjacent and tumor-blood samples overlapped less than tumor region pairs did.

This clonotype appeared a single time. The antigen remains undetermined. An end of the junction differs from the germline gene, which may be a read error. CDR1 is MNHNY and CDR2 is SVGAGI in the germline V gene (reference sequence). The CDR3 sequence is 13 residues long. DNA and RNA were both co-extracted from roughly 18-30 mg of bulk tissue that had not been sorted. The source material was liver tumor tissue from sampling region 5. Subset noted: tumor region T5, tumor centre. The rearrangement uses TRBV6-6 and TRBJ2-2; tentative D call: TRBD2 (6 bases). This TCR derives from a woman aged 55-70 years with primary liver carcinoma and hepatitis B virus infection. In DNA, the CDR3 is TGTGCCAATGCGATTCGCGGTGGCGGGGAGCCGTTTTTC. Translated, it gives CANAIRGGGEPFF.